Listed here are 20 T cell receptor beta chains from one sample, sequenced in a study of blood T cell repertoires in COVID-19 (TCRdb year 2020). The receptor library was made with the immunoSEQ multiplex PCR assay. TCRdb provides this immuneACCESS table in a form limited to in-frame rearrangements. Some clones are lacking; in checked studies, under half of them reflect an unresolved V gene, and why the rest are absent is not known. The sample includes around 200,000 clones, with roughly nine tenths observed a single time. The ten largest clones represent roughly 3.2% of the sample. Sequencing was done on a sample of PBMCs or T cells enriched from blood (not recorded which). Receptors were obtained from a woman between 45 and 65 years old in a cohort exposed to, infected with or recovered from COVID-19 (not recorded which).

The CDR3 DNA is TGTGCCTGGAGTCCCGGGATTGGGCAGCCCCAGCATTTT. Its protein product is CAWSPGIGQPQHF. The V gene is TRBV30, the J gene TRBJ1-5; D is unclear. Germline V gives CDR1 GTSNPN, CDR2 SVGIG (reference sequence). This CDR3 has 13 amino acids. V lost 2 bases, J lost 7 bases, and 12 bases lay in between. Complete variable domain (other parts from reference TRBV30 and TRBJ1-5): SQTIHQWPATLVQPVGSPLSLECTVEGTSNPNLYWYRQAAGRGLQLLFYSVGIGQISSEVPQNLSASRPQDRQFILSSKKLLLSDSGFYLCAWSPGIGQPQHFGDGTRLSIL.

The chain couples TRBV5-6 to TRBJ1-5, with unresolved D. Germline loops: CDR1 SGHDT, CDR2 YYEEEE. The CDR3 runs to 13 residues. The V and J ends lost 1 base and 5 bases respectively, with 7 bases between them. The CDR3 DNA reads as TGTGCCAGCAGCTTGCTTGAGGATCAGCCCCAGCATTTT. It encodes CASSLLEDQPQHF.

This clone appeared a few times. Here the CDR3 reads CASSQMTGNYEQYF. The CDR3 region has the DNA TGTGCCAGCAGCCAAATGACAGGGAACTACGAGCAGTACTTC. V usage is TRBV16 and J usage is TRBJ2-7; 7 nucleotides align to TRBD1. CDR1 is KGHSY and CDR2 is FQNENV in the germline V gene. The CDR3 consists of 14 residues. Unmatched junction bases numbered 4, after V lost 2 bases and J lost 3 bases.

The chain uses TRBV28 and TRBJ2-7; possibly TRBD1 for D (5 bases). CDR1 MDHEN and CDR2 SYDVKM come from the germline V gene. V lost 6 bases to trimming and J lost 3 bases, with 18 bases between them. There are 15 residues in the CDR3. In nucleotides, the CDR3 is TGTGCCAGCAGAGCGACTGGGCAGGGATACTACGAGCAGTACTTC. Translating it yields CASRATGQGYYEQYF.

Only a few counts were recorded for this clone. CDR3 amino acids: CASSLSGATYEQYF. CDR3 nucleotides: TGTGCCAGCAGCTTGAGCGGGGCCACCTACGAGCAGTACTTC. The chain is built from TRBV5-4 and TRBJ2-7; 7 bases map to TRBD2. The germline V gene encodes CDR1 SGHNT and CDR2 YYREEE (reference sequence). The length of the CDR3 is 14 residues. V was pared by 1 base and J by 2 bases, with 3 bases of the junction left unmatched.

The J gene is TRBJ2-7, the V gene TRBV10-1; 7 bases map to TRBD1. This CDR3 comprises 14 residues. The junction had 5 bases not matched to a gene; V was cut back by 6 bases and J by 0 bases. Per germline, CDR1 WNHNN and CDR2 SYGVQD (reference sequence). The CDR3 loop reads CASSRDRSSYEQYF. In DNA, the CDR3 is TGCGCCAGCAGCAGGGACAGAAGCTCCTACGAGCAGTACTTC.

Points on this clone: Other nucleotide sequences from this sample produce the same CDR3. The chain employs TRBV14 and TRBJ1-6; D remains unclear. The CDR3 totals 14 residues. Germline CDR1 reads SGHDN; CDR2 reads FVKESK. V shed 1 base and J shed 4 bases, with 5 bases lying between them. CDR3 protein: CASSQGQYNSPLHF. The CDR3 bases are TGTGCCAGCAGCCAAGGCCAGTATAATTCACCCCTCCACTTT.

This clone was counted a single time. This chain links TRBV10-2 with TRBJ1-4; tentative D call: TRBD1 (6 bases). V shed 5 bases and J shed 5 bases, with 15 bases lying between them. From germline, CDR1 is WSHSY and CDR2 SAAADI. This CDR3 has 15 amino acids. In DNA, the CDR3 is TGCGCCAGCAGTTTTAACAGGGCTACGAATGAAAAACTGTTTTTT. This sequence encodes CASSFNRATNEKLFF.

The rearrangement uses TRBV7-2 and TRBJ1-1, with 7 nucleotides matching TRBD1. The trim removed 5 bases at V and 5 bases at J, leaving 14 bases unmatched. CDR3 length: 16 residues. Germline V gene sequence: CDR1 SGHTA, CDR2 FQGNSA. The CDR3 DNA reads TGTGCCAGCAGCCTATATTACGACAGGGTGAGGACTGAAGCTTTCTTT. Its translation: CASSLYYDRVRTEAFF.

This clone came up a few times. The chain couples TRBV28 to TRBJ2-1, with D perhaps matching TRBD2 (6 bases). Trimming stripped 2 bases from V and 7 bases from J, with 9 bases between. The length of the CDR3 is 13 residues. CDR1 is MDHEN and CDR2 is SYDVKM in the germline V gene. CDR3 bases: TGTGCCAGCAGTTTAACTAGCAGGAATGAGCAGTTCTTC. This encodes CASSLTSRNEQFF.

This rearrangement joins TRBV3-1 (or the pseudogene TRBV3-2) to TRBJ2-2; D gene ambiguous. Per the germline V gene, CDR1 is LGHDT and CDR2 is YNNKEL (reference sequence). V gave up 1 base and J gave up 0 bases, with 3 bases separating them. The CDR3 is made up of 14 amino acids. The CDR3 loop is CASSQAANTGELFF. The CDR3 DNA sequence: TGTGCCAGCAGCCAAGCAGCGAACACCGGGGAGCTGTTTTTT.

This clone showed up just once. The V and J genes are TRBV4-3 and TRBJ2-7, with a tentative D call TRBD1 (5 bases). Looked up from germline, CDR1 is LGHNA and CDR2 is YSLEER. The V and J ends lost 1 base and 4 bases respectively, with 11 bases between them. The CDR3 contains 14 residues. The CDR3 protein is CASSQVGRAYEQYF. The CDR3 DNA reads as TGCGCCAGCAGCCAAGTCGGCAGGGCTTACGAGCAGTACTTC.

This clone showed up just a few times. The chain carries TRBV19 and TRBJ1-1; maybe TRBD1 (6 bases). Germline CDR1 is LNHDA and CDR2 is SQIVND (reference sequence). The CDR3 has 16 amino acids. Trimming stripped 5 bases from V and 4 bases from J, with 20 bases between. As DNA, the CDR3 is TGTGCCAGTAGTGCAATGACAGGTAGGGGGGGCACTGAAGCTTTCTTT. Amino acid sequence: CASSAMTGRGGTEAFF.

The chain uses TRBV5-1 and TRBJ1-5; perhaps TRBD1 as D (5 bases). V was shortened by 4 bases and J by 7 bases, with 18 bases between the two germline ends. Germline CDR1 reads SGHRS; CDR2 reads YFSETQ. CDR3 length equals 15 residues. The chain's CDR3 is CASSPAGLSGQPQHF. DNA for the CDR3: TGCGCCAGCAGCCCTGCGGGGCTCAGCGGGCAGCCCCAGCATTTT.

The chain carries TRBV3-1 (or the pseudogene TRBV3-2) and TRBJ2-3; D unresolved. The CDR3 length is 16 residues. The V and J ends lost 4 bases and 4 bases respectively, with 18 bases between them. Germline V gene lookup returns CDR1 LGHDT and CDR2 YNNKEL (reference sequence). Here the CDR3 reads CASSRKPPLTPDTQYF. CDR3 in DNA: TGTGCCAGCAGCCGAAAACCACCTTTGACTCCAGATACGCAGTATTTT.

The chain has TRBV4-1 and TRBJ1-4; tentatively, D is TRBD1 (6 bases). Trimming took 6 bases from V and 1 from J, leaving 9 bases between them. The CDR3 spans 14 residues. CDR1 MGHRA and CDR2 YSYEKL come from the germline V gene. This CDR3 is CASSLQGTNEKLFF. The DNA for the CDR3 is TGCGCCAGCAGTTTACAGGGAACTAATGAAAAACTGTTTTTT.

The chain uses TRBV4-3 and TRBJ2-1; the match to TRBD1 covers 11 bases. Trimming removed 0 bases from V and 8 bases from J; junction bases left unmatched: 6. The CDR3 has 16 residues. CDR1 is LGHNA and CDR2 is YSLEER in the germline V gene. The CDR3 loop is CASSQEPGQGGYEQFF. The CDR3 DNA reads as TGCGCCAGCAGCCAAGAACCGGGACAGGGGGGGTATGAGCAGTTCTTC.

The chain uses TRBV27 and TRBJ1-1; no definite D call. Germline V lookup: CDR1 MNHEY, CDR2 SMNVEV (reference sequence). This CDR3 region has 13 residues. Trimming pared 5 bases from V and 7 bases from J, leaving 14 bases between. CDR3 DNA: TGTGCCAGCAGTCTCCGGGAAGGCGATGAAGCTTTCTTT. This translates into CASSLREGDEAFF.

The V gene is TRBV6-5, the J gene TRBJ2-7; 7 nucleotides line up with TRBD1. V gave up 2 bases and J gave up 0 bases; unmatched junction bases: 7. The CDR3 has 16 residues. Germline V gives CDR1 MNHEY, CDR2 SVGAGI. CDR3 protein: CASSYARTGSSYEQYF. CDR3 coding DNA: TGTGCCAGCAGTTACGCCAGGACAGGTAGCTCCTACGAGCAGTACTTC.

CDR3 coding DNA: TGCGCCAGCAGCCCCCAGGGAGGGTACTATGGCTACACCTTC. Protein: CASSPQGGYYGYTF. This chain links TRBV5-1 with TRBJ1-2; tentatively, D is TRBD1 (5 bases). CDR1 and CDR2 from the germline V gene are SGHRS and YFSETQ. This CDR3 contains 14 residues. V lost 4 bases and J 3 bases, leaving 13 bases between the germline ends.